Shown below are 5 T cell receptor beta chains from a single sample sequenced in a study of cytomegalovirus exposure and HLA in healthy donors. The table came from immunoSEQ multiplex PCR; TCRdb's copy has only in-frame clones and leaves some out. The data hold tens of thousands of clones, with 85% to 95% observed a single time. Sequenced sample: PBMCs. These receptors came from a man younger than 35 in good health and CMV-seronegative.

The chain joins TRBV19 to TRBJ2-2, with 7 nucleotides matching TRBD1. V lost 4 bases to trimming and J lost 5 bases; unmatched junction nucleotides: 7. CDR1 is LNHDA, CDR2 SQIVND, per germline (reference sequence). The CDR3 is made up of 15 amino acids. CDR3 bases: TGTGCCAGTAGTAAACAGGGGTTAGGTACCGGGGAGCTGTTTTTT. This translates into CASSKQGLGTGELFF.

The gene calls are TRBV5-4 and TRBJ2-3; 9 nucleotides align to TRBD1. The CDR3 consists of 16 residues. The V gene's germline CDR1 is SGHNT and CDR2 YYREEE (reference sequence). V was pared by 4 bases and J by 8 bases, with 14 bases of the junction left unmatched. The CDR3 sequence: CASSQGQGGRMGTQYF. CDR3 bases: TGTGCCAGCAGCCAGGGACAGGGAGGGAGGATGGGTACGCAGTATTTT.

This chain links TRBV12-1 with TRBJ2-3; the table's TRBD2 call for D was not verified on the DNA. TRBV12-1 is a pseudogene segment. The CDR3 has 17 residues. The CDR3 here is CASSSHLTSGNADTQYF. In DNA form, the CDR3 reads TGTGCCAGCAGCTCCCATCTGACTAGCGGGAACGCAGATACGCAGTATTTT.

The genes are TRBV11-3 and TRBJ2-7; D is uncertain. CDR1 and CDR2 (germline): SGHNT, YENEEA. The CDR3 extends over 12 amino acids. V was clipped by 4 bases and J by 2 bases, with 6 bases between them. The chain's CDR3 is CASSYLTYEQYF. The DNA for the CDR3 is TGTGCCAGCAGCTACTTAACCTACGAGCAGTACTTC.

There are many counts of this clone. The V call is TRBV21-1, the J call TRBJ2-3; the DNA was not compared with TRBD1, the D call given in the table. TRBV21-1 is reported as a pseudogene. The CDR3 consists of 13 residues. The CDR3 spells CASSKTGTDTQYF. CDR3 in DNA: TGTGCCAGCAGCAAGACAGGGACAGATACGCAGTATTTT.